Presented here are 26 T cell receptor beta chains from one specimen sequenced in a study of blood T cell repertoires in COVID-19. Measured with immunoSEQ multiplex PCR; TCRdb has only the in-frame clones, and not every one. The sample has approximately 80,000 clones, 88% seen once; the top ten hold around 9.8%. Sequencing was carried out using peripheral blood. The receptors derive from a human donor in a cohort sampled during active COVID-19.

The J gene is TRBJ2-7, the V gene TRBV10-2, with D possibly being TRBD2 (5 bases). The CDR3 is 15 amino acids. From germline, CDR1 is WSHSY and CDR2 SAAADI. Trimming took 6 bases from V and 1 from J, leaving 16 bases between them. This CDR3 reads CASSLVRGLSYEQYF. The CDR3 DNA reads TGCGCCAGCAGCCTCGTCCGGGGTCTTTCCTACGAGCAGTACTTC.

CDR3 nucleotides: TGTGCCACCAGCCTCACAATACAAAGCAATCAGCCCCAGCATTTT. Translation: CATSLTIQSNQPQHF. The V gene is TRBV15, the J gene TRBJ1-5, with unresolved D. The CDR3 runs to 15 residues. The V end lost 5 bases, the J end lost 1 base, and 12 bases lay between the germline ends. Per germline, CDR1 LNHNV and CDR2 YYDKDF (reference sequence).

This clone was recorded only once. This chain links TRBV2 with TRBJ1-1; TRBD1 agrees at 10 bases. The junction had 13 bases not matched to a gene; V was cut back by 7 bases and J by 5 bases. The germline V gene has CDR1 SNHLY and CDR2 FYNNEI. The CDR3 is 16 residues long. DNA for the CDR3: TGTGCCAGCACGTCCCGGGACAGGGGAAGAGGAACTGAAGCTTTCTTT. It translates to CASTSRDRGRGTEAFF. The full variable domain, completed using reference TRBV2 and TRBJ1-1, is EPEVTQTPSHQVTQMGQEVILRCVPISNHLYFYWYRQILGQKVEFLVSFYNNEISEKSEIFDDQFSVERPDGSNFTLKIRSTKLEDSAMYFCASTSRDRGRGTEAFFGQGTRLTVV.

CDR3 bases: TGTGCCAGCAGCGCACTACAGGGTGGCTACACCTTC. Amino acids: CASSALQGGYTF. The chain recombines TRBV11-2 with TRBJ1-2; weak D call: TRBD1 (6 bases). This CDR3 is built from 12 residues. Germline CDR1 is SGHAT and CDR2 is FQNNGV. V was clipped by 5 bases and J by 7 bases, with 11 bases between them.

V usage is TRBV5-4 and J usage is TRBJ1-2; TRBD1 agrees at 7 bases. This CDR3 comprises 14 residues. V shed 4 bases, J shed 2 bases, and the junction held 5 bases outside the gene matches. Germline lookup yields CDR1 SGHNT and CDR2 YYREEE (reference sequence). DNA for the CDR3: TGTGCCAGCAGCACCGAACAGGGGAACTATGGCTACACCTTC. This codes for CASSTEQGNYGYTF. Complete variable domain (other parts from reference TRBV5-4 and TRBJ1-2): ETGVTQSPTHLIKTRGQQVTLRCSSQSGHNTVSWYQQALGQGPQFIFQYYREEENGRGNFPPRFSGLQFPNYSSELNVNALELDDSALYLCASSTEQGNYGYTFGSGTRLTVV.

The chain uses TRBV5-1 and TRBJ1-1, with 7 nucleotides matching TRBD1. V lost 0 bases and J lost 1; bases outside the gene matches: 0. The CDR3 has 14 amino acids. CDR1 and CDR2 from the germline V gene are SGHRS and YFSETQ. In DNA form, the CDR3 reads TGCGCCAGCAGCTTGGGGGACAGGAACACTGAAGCTTTCTTT. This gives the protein CASSLGDRNTEAFF.

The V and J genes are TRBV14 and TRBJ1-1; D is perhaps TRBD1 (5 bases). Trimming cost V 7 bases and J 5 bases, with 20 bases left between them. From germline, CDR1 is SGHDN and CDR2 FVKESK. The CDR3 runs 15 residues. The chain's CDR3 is CASTQVGGIGTEAFF. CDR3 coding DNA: TGTGCCAGCACCCAGGTGGGGGGAATTGGGACTGAAGCTTTCTTT.

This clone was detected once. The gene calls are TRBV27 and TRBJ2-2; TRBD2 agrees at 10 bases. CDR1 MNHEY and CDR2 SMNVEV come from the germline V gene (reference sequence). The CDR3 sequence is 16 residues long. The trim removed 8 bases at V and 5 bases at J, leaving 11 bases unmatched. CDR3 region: CASYRASGRDTGELFF. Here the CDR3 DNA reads TGTGCCAGCTACCGAGCTAGCGGGAGAGATACCGGGGAGCTGTTTTTT.

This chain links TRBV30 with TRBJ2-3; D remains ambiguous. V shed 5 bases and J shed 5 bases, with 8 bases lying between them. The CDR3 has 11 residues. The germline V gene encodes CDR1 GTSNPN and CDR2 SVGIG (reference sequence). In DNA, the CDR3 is TGTGCCTGGGCGTCAGGAGATACGCAGTATTTT. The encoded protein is CAWASGDTQYF.

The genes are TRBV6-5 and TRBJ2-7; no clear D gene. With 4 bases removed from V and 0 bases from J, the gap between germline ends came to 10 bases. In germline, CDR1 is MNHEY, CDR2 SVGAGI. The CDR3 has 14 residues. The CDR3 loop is CASSLARSSYEQYF. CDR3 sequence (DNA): TGTGCCAGCAGTTTGGCAAGGAGCTCCTACGAGCAGTACTTC.

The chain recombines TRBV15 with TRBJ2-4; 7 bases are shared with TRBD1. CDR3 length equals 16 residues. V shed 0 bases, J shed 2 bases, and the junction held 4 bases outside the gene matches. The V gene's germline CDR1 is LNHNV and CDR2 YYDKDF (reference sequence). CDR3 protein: CATSRDSDRTKNIQYF. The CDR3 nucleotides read TGTGCCACCAGCAGAGATTCGGACAGGACCAAAAACATTCAGTACTTC.

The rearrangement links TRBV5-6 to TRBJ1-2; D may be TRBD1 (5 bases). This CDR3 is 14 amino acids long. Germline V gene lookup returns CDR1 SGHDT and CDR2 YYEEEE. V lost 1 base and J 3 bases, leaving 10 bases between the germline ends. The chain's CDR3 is CASSLSGFDYGYTF. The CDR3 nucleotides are TGTGCCAGCAGCTTGTCAGGGTTTGACTATGGCTACACCTTC.

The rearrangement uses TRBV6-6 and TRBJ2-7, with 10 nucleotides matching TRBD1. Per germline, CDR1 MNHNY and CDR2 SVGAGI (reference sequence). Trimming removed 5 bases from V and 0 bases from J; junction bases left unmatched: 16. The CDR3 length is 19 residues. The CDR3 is CASSQTRGTGATGSYEQYF. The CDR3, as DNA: TGTGCCAGCAGTCAAACCCGGGGGACAGGGGCCACCGGCTCCTACGAGCAGTACTTC.

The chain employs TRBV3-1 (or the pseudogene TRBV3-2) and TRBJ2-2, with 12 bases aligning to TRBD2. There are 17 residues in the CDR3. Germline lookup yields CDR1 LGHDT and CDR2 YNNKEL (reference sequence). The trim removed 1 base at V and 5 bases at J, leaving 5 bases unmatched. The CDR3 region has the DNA TGTGCCAGCAGCCAAGGGACTAGCGGGGCTAAGACCGGGGAGCTGTTTTTT. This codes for CASSQGTSGAKTGELFF.

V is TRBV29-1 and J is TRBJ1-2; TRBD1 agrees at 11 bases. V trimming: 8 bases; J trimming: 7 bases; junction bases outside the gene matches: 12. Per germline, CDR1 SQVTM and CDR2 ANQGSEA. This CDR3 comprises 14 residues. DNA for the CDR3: TGCAGCATCATGGCGGGACAGGGGGTTAGTGGCTACACCTTC. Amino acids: CSIMAGQGVSGYTF.

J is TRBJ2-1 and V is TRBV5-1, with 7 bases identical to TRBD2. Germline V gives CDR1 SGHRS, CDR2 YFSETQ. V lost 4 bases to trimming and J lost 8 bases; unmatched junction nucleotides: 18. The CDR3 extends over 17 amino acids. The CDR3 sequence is CASSLGLGGGAMDEQFF. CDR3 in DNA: TGCGCCAGCAGCCTGGGTCTGGGCGGGGGTGCCATGGATGAGCAGTTCTTC.

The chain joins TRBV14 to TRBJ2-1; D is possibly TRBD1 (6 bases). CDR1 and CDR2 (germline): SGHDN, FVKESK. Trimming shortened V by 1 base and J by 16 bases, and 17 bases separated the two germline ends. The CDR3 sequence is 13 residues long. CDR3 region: CASSQVSTGLEFF. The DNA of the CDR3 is TGTGCCAGCAGCCAAGTTTCTACAGGGTTGGAATTCTTC. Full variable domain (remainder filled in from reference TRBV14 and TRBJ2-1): EAGVTQFPSHSVIEKGQTVTLRCDPISGHDNLYWYRRVMGKEIKFLLHFVKESKQDESGMPNNRFLAERTGGTYSTLKVQPAELEDSGVYFCASSQVSTGLEFFGPGTRLTVL.

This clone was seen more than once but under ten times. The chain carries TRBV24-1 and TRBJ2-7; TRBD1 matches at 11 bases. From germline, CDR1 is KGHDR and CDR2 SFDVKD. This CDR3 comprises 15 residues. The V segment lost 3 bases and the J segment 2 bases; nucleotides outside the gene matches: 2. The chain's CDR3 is CATSDTGQGAYEQYF. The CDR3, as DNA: TGTGCCACCAGTGATACGGGACAGGGGGCCTACGAGCAGTACTTC.

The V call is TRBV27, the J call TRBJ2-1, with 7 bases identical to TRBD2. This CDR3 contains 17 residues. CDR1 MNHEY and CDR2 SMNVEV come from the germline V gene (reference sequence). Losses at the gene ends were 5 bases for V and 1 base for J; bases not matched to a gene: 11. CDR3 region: CASSPGGSRKSYNEQFF. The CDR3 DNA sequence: TGTGCCAGCAGTCCCGGGGGGTCCAGGAAATCCTACAATGAGCAGTTCTTC.

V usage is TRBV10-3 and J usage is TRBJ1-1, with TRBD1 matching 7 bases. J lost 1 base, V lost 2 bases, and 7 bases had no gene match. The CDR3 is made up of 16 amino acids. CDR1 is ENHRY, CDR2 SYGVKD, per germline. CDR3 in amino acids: CAISEGLGQPNTEAFF. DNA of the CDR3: TGTGCCATCAGTGAGGGATTGGGACAGCCGAACACTGAAGCTTTCTTT.

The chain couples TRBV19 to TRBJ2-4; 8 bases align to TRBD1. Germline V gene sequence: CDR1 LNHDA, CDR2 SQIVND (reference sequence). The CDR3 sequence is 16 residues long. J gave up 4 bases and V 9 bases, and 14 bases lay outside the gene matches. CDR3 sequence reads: CASATTGAPLKNIQYF. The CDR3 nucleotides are TGTGCCAGCGCTACGACAGGGGCCCCCCTTAAAAACATTCAGTACTTC.

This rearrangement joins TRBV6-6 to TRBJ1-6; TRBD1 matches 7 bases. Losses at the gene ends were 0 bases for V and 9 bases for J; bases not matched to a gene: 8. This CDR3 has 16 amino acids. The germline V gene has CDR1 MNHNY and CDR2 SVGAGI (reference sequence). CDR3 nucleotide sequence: TGTGCCAGCAGTTACTCGGCCAGGGGGATAGGTTCACCCCTCCACTTT. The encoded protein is CASSYSARGIGSPLHF.

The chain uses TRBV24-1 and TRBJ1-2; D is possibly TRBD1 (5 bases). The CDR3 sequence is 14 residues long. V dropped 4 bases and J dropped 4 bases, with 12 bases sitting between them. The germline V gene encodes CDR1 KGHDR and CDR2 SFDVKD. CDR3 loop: CATSDRTLGYGYTF. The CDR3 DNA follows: TGTGCCACCAGTGACCGGACATTGGGCTATGGCTACACCTTC.

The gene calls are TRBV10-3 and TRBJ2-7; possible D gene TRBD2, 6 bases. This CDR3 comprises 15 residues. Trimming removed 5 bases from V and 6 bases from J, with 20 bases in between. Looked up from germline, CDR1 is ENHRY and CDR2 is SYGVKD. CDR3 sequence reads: CAISFSGRESLEQYF. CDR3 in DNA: TGTGCCATCAGTTTTTCGGGACGGGAGTCCCTCGAGCAGTACTTC.

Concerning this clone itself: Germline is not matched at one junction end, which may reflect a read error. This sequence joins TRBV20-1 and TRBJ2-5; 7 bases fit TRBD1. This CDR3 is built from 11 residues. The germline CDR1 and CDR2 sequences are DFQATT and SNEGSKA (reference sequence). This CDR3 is CSAREGTVIDF. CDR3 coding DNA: TGCAGTGCTAGAGAGGGGACAGTGATCGACTTC.

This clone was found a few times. The CDR3 is CASSLGQGNWGYTF. CDR3 nucleotide sequence: TGTGCCAGCAGCCTAGGACAGGGGAATTGGGGCTACACCTTC. This chain joins TRBV3-1 (or the pseudogene TRBV3-2) and TRBJ1-2; 9 positions agree with TRBD1. This CDR3 comprises 14 residues. Germline CDR1 is LGHDT and CDR2 is YNNKEL (reference sequence). Losses at the gene ends were 4 bases for V and 8 bases for J; bases not matched to a gene: 8.